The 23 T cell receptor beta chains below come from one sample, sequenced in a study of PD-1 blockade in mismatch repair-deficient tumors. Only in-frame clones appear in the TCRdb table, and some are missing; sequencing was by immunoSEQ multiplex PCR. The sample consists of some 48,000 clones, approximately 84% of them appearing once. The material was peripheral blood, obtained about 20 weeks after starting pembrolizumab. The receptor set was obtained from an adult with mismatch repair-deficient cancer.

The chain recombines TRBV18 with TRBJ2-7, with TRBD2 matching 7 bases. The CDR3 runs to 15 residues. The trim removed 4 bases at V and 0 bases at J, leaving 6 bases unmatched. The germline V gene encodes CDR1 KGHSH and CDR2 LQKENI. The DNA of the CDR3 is TGTGCCAGCTCACTTCCCGGGACTACCTCCTACGAGCAGTACTTC. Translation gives CASSLPGTTSYEQYF. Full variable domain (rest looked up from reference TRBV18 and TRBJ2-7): NAGVMQNPRHLVRRRGQEARLRCSPMKGHSHVYWYRQLPEEGLKFMVYLQKENIIDESGMPKERFSAEFPKEGPSILRIQQVVRGDSAAYFCASSLPGTTSYEQYFGPGTRLTVT.

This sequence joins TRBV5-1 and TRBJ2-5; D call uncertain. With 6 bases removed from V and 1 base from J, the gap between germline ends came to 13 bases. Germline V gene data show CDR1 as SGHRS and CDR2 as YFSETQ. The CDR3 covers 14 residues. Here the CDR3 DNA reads TGCGCCAGCACGGAGTTCGCGCCCCAAGAGACCCAGTACTTC. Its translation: CASTEFAPQETQYF.

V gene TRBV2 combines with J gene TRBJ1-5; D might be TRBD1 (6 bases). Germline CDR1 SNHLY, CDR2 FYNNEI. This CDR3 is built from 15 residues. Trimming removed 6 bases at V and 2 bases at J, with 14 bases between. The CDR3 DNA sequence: TGTGCCAGCAGGGGAGGGGGGCATGGCAATCAGCCCCAGCATTTT. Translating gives CASRGGGHGNQPQHF.

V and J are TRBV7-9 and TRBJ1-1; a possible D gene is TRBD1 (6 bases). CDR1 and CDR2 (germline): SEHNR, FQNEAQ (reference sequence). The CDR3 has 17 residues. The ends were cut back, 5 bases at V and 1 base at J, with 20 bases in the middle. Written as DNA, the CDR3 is TGTGCCAGCAGCCGCCCCGGGCAGGGCAGGGGGAACACTGAAGCTTTCTTT. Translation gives CASSRPGQGRGNTEAFF.

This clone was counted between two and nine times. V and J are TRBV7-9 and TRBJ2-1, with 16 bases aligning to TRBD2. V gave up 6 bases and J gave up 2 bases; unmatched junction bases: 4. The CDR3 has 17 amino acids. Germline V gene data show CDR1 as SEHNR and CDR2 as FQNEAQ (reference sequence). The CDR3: CASSMGLAGGPYNEQFF. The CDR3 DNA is TGTGCCAGCAGTATGGGACTAGCGGGAGGGCCCTACAATGAGCAGTTCTTC.

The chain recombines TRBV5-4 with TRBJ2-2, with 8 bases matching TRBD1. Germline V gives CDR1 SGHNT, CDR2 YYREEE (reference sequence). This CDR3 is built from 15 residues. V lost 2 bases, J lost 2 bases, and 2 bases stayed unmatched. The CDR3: CASSFDRGNTGELFF. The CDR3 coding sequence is TGTGCCAGCAGCTTCGACAGGGGAAACACCGGGGAGCTGTTTTTT.

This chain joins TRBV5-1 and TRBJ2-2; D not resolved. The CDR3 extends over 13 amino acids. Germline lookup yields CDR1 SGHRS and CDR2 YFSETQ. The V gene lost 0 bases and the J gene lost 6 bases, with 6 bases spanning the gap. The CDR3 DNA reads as TGCGCCAGCAGCTTGGGACGGGCCGGGGAGCTGTTTTTT. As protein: CASSLGRAGELFF.

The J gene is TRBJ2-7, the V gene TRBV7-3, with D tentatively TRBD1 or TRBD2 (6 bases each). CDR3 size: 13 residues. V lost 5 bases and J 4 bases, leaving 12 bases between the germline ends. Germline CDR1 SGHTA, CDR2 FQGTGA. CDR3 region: CASSPGAGYEQYF. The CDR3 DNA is TGTGCCAGCAGCCCGGGGGCGGGTTACGAGCAGTACTTC.

The CDR3 region is CASSLAPNYGYTF. The DNA of the CDR3 is TGTGCCAGCAGCTTAGCGCCTAACTATGGCTACACCTTC. This sequence joins TRBV7-9 and TRBJ1-2; D remains unclear. This CDR3 region has 13 residues. The ends were cut back, 0 bases at V and 0 bases at J, with 2 bases in the middle. Germline loops: CDR1 SEHNR, CDR2 FQNEAQ (reference sequence).

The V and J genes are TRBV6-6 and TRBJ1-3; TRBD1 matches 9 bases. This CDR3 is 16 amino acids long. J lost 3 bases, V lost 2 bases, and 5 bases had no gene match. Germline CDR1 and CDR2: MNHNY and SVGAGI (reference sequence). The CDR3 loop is CASSYTQGAGGNTIYF. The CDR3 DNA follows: TGTGCCAGCAGTTACACACAGGGGGCAGGTGGAAACACCATATATTTT.

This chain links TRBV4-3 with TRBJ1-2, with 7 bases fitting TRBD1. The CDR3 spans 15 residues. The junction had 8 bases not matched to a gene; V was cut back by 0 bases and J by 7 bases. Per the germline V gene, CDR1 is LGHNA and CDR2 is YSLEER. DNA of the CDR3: TGCGCCAGCAGCCAAGATTCCACAGGGGCCAGTGGCTACACCTTC. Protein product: CASSQDSTGASGYTF.

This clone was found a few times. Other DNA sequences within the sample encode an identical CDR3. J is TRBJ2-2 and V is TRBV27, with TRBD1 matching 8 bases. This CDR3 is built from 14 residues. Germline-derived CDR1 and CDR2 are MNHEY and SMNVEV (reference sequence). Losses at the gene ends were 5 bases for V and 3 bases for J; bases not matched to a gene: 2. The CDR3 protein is CASSRQGYTGELFF. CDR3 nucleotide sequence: TGTGCCAGCAGTCGACAGGGGTACACCGGGGAGCTGTTTTTT.

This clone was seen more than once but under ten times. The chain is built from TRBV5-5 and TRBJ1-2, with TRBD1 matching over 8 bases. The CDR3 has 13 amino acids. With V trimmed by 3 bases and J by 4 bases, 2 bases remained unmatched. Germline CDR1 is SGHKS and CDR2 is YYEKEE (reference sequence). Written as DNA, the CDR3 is TGTGCCAGCAGCTCAGGACAGGGCTATGGCTACACCTTC. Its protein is CASSSGQGYGYTF. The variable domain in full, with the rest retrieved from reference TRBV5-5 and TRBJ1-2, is DAGVTQSPTHLIKTRGQQVTLRCSPISGHKSVSWYQQVLGQGPQFIFQYYEKEERGRGNFPDRFSARQFPNYSSELNVNALLLGDSALYLCASSSGQGYGYTFGSGTRLTVV.

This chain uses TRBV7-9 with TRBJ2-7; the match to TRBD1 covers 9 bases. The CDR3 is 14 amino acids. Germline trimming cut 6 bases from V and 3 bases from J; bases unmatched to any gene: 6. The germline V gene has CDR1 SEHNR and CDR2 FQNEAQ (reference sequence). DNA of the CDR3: TGTGCCAGCAGATCTACAGGGGGCGGCTACGAGCAGTACTTC. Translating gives CASRSTGGGYEQYF.

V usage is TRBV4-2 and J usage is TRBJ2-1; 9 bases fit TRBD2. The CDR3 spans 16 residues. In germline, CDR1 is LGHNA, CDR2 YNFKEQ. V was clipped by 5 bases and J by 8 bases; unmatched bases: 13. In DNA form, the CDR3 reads TGTGCCAGCAGCTGGGAGGGGGGGACTAGCACGGATGAGCAGTTCTTC. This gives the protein CASSWEGGTSTDEQFF.

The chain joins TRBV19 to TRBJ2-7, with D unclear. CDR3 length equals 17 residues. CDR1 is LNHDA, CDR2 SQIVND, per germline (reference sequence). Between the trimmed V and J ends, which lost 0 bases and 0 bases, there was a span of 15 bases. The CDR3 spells CASSIDVASLDSYEQYF. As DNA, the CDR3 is TGTGCCAGTAGTATAGATGTTGCCAGCTTAGACTCCTACGAGCAGTACTTC. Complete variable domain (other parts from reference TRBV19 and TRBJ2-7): DGGITQSPKYLFRKEGQNVTLSCEQNLNHDAMYWYRQDPGQGLRLIYYSQIVNDFQKGDIAEGYSVSREKKESFPLTVTSAQKNPTAFYLCASSIDVASLDSYEQYFGPGTRLTVT.

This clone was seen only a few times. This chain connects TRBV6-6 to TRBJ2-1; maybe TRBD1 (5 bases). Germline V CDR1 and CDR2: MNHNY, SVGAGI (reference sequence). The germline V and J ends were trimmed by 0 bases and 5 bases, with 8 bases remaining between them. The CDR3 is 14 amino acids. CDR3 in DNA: TGTGCCAGCAGTTACTCGACAGCCAACAATGAGCAGTTCTTC. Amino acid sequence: CASSYSTANNEQFF.

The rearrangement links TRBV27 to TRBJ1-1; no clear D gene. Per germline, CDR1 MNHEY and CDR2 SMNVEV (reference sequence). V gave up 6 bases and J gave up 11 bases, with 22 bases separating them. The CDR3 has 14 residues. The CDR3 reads CASRGGSNWELAFF. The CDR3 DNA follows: TGTGCCAGCAGAGGAGGGTCTAACTGGGAGTTGGCTTTCTTT.

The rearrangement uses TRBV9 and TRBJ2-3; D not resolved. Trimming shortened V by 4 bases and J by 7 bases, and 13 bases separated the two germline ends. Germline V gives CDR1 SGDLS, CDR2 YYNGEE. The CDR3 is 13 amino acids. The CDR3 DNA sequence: TGTGCCAGCAGCTCCCCCCCGTTGTATACGCAGTATTTT. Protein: CASSSPPLYTQYF.

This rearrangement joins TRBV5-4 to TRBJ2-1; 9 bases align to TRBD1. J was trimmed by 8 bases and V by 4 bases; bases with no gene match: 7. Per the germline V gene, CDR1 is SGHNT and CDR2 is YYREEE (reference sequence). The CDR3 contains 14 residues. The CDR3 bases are TGTGCCAGCAGCACGGGACAGGGCAGGGATGAGCAGTTCTTC. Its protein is CASSTGQGRDEQFF.

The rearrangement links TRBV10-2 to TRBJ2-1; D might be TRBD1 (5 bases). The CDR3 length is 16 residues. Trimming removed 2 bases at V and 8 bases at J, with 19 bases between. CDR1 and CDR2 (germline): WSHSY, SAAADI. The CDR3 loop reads CASSERGDITIDEQFF. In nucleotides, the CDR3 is TGCGCCAGCAGTGAGAGGGGCGACATCACTATCGATGAGCAGTTCTTC.

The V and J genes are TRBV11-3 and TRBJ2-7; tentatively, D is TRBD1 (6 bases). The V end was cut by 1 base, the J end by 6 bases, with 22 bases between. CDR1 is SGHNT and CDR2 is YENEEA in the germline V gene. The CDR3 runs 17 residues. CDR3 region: CASSLGRQATGLREQYF. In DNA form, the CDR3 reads TGTGCCAGCAGCTTAGGTCGACAGGCCACAGGTCTACGCGAGCAGTACTTC.

CDR3 sequence: CAISESTSGIGEQFF. For the CDR3, the DNA is TGTGCCATCAGTGAGTCGACTAGCGGGATTGGTGAGCAGTTCTTC. This rearrangement joins TRBV10-3 to TRBJ2-1; 11 nucleotides align to TRBD2. The CDR3 is made up of 15 amino acids. Germline V gene sequence: CDR1 ENHRY, CDR2 SYGVKD. With V trimmed by 0 bases and J by 9 bases, 4 bases remained unmatched.